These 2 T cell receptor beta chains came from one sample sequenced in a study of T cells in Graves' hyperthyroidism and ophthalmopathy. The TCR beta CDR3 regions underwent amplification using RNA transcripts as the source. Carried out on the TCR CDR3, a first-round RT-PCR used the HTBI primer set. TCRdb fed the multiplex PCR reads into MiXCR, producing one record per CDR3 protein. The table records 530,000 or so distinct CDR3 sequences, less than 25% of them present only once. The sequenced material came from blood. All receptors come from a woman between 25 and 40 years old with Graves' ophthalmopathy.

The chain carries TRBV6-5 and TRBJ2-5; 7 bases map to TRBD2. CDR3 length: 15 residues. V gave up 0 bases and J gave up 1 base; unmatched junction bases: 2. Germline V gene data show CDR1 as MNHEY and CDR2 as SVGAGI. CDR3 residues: CASSYSGGTQETQYF. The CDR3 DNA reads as TGTGCCAGCAGTTACTCCGGGGGGACCCAAGAGACCCAGTACTTC.

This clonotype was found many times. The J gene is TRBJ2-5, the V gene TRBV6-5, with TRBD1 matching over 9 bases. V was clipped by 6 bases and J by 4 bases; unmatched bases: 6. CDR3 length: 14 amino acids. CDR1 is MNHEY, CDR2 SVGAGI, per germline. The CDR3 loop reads CASSKQGAGETQYF. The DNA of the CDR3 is TGTGCCAGCAGCAAACAGGGGGCGGGAGAGACCCAGTACTTC.